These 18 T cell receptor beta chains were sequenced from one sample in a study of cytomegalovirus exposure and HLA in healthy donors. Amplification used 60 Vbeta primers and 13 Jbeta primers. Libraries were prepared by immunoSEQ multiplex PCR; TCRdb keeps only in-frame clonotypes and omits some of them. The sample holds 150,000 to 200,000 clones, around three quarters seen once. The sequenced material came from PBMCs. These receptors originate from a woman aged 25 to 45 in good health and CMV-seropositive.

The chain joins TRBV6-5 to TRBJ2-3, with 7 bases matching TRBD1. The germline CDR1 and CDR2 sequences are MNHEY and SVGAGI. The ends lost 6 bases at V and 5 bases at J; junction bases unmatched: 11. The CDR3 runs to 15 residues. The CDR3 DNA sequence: TGTGCCAGCAGGGTAACAGGGGCGAGGGGAGATACGCAGTATTTT. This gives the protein CASRVTGARGDTQYF.

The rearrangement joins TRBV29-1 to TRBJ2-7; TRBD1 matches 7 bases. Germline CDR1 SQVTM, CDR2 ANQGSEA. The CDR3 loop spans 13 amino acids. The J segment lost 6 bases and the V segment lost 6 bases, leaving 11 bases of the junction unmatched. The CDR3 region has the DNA TGCAGCGTGGGCCCAGACAGGGTCGCCGAGCAGTACTTC. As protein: CSVGPDRVAEQYF.

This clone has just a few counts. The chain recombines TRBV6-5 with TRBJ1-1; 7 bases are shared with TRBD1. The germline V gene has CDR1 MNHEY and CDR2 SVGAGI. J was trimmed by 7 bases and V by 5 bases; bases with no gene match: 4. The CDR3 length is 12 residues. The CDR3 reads CASSQGQVEAFF. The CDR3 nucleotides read TGTGCCAGCAGTCAAGGACAGGTTGAAGCTTTCTTT.

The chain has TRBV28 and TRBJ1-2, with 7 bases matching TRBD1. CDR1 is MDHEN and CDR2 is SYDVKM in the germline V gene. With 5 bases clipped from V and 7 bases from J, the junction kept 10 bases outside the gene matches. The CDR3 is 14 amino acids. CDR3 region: CASSPWGQLFGYTF. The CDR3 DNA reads TGTGCCAGCAGTCCGTGGGGACAGCTGTTTGGCTACACCTTC.

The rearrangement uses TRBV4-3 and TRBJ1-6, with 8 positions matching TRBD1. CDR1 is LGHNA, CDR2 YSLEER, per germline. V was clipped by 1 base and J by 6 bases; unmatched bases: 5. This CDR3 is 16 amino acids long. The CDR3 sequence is CASSQGQGRSNSPLHF. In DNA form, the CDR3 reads TGCGCCAGCAGCCAAGGACAGGGGAGGAGTAATTCACCCCTCCACTTT.

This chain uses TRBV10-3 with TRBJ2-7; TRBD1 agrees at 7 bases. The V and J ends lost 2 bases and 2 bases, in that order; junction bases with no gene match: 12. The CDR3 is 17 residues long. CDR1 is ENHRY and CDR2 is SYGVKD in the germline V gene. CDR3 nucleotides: TGTGCCATCAGTGAGCTGTTACGGACAGGAGACACCTACGAGCAGTACTTC. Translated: CAISELLRTGDTYEQYF.

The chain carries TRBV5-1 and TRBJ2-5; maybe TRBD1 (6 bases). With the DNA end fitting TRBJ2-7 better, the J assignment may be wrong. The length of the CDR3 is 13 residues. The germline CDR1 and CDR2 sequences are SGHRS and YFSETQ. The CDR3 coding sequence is TGCGCCAGCAGCTTGGGACAGGAGTACGAGCAGTACTTC. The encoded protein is CASSLGQEYEQYF.

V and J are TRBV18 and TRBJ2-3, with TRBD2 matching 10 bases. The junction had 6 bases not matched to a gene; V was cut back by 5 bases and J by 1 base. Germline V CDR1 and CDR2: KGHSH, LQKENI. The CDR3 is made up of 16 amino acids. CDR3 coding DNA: TGTGCCAGCTCAACTACAACTAGCGGGGGCACAGATACGCAGTATTTT. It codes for CASSTTTSGGTDTQYF. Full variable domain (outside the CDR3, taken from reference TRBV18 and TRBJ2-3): NAGVMQNPRHLVRRRGQEARLRCSPMKGHSHVYWYRQLPEEGLKFMVYLQKENIIDESGMPKERFSAEFPKEGPSILRIQQVVRGDSAAYFCASSTTTSGGTDTQYFGPGTRLTVL.

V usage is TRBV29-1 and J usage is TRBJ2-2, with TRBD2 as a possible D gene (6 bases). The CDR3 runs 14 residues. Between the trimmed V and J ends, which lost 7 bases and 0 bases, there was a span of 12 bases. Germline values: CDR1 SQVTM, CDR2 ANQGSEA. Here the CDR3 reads CSGTGLSNTGELFF. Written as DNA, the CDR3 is TGCAGCGGGACGGGACTTTCGAACACCGGGGAGCTGTTTTTT.

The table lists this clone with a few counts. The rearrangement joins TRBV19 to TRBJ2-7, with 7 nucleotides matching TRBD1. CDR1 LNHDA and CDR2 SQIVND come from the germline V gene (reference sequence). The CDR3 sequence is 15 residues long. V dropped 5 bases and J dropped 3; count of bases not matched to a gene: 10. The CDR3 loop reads CASSVLWTGVYEQYF. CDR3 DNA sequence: TGTGCCAGTAGTGTGTTGTGGACAGGAGTCTACGAGCAGTACTTC.

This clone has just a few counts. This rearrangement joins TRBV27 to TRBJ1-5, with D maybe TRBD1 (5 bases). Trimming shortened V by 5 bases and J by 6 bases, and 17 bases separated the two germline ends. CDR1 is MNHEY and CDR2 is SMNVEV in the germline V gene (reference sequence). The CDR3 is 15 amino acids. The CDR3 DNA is TGTGCCAGCAGTAGTCGGTTAGGGGAAGGTCAGCCCCAGCATTTT. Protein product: CASSSRLGEGQPQHF.

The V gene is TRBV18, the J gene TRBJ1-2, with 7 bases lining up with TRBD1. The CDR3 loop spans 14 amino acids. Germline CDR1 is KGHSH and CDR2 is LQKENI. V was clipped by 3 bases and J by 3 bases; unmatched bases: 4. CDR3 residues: CASSPNRGDYGYTF. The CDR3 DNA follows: TGTGCCAGCTCACCGAACAGGGGAGACTATGGCTACACCTTC.

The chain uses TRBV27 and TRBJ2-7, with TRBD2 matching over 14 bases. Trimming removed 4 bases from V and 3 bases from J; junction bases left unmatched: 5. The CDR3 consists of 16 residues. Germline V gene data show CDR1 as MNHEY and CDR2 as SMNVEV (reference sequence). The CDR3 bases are TGTGCCAGCAGTTCCCGGACTAGCGGGGGGTTCTACGAGCAGTACTTC. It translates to CASSSRTSGGFYEQYF.

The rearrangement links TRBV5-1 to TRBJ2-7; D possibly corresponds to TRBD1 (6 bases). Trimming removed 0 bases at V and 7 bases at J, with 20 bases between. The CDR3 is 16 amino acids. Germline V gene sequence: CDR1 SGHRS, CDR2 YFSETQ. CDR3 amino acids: CASSLGTEGVLREQYF. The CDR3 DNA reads TGCGCCAGCAGCTTGGGGACAGAGGGCGTCTTACGGGAGCAGTACTTC.

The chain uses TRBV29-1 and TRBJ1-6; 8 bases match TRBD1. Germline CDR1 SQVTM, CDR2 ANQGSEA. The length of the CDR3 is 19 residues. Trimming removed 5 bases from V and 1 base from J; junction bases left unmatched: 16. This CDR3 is CSVPDRVVSNKSYNSPLHF. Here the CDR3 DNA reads TGCAGCGTTCCGGACAGGGTGGTATCAAATAAGTCCTATAATTCACCCCTCCACTTT. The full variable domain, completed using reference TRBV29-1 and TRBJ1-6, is SAVISQKPSRDICQRGTSLTIQCQVDSQVTMMFWYRQQPGQSLTLIATANQGSEATYESGFVIDKFPISRPNLTFSTLTVSNMSPEDSSIYLCSVPDRVVSNKSYNSPLHFGNGTRLTVT.

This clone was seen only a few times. In DNA form, the CDR3 reads TGTGCCAGCAGTGACAGCACAGGGGGTCGTAATTCACCCCTCCACTTT. It yields the protein CASSDSTGGRNSPLHF. The chain combines TRBV25-1 with TRBJ1-6; 8 positions match TRBD1. The V and J ends lost 3 bases and 6 bases, in that order; junction bases with no gene match: 7. The CDR3 sequence is 16 residues long. Germline assignment: CDR1 MGHDK and CDR2 SYGVNS.

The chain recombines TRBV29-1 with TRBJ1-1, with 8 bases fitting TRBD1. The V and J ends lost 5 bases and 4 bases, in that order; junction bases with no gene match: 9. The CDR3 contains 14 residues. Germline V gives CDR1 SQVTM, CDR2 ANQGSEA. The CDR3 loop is CSVKYQGAVTEAFF. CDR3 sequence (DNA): TGCAGCGTTAAGTACCAGGGGGCGGTCACTGAAGCTTTCTTT.

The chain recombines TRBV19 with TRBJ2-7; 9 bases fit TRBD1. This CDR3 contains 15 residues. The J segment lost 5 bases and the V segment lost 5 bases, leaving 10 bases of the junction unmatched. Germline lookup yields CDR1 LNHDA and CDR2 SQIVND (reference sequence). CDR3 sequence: CASSAQQGASHEQYF. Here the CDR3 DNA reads TGTGCCAGTAGTGCACAACAGGGGGCGAGCCACGAGCAGTACTTC.